Following are 9 T cell receptor beta chains from one sample sequenced in a study of T-cell memory formation after mild COVID-19. In TCRdb, the 5' RACE reads were re-called with MiXCR into one record per CDR3 protein. The sample records hundreds of thousands of distinct CDR3 sequences, under 8.5% being singletons. Sequenced: PBMCs or a T cell subset sorted from them (not recorded which). These receptors were collected from a man aged 18 to 30 who had mild COVID-19 (a few samples of this study predate the infection). Cell type and time point are not known.

V gene TRBV12-3 or TRBV12-4 combines with J gene TRBJ1-2, with a tentative D call TRBD1 (6 bases). Trimming cost V 4 bases and J 4 bases, with 13 bases left between them. The CDR3 spans 14 residues. The CDR3 coding sequence is TGTGCCAGCAGTTCTCAAACAGGGATCTATGGCTACACCTTC. Translation: CASSSQTGIYGYTF.

This clonotype was recorded many times. V usage is TRBV4-3 and J usage is TRBJ1-2; D might be TRBD1 (6 bases). The CDR3 loop spans 15 amino acids. The V and J ends lost 1 base and 0 bases respectively, with 9 bases between them. Germline loops: CDR1 LGHNA, CDR2 YSLEER. The CDR3 bases are TGCGCCAGCAGCCAAGGTCCAGGGGCTAACTATGGCTACACCTTC. Translation: CASSQGPGANYGYTF.

Ten or more counts support this clonotype. This sequence joins TRBV15 and TRBJ2-7, with 7 nucleotides matching TRBD1. V gave up 3 bases and J gave up 4 bases; unmatched junction bases: 6. Germline lookup yields CDR1 LNHNV and CDR2 YYDKDF (reference sequence). The CDR3 runs 14 residues. The CDR3 spells CATSSSQGDYEQYV. In nucleotides, the CDR3 is TGTGCCACCAGCAGTAGTCAGGGGGATTACGAGCAGTACGTC.

The table lists this clonotype with a few counts. The junction and the germline gene differ at one end; a read error may be behind it. The chain uses TRBV12-3 or TRBV12-4 and TRBJ2-2; 8 bases are a match to TRBD1. This CDR3 has 18 amino acids. The CDR3 coding sequence is TGTGCCAGCAGTCCCAACCAAGGACAGGGATTAGACACCGGGGAGCTGTGTTTT. It is translated as CASSPNQGQGLDTGELCF.

This clonotype has a count of ten or more. The chain has TRBV3-1 and TRBJ1-1, with D perhaps TRBD1 (6 bases). The CDR3 runs to 15 residues. The germline V gene has CDR1 LGHDT and CDR2 YNNKEL (reference sequence). V lost 3 bases, J lost 0 bases, and 11 bases lay in between. This chain's CDR3 is CASSHPGAMNTEAFF. The CDR3 nucleotides read TGTGCCAGCAGCCATCCAGGGGCGATGAACACTGAAGCTTTCTTT.

The CDR3 sequence is CASIRGGRGLLRGTEAFF. DNA for the CDR3: TGTGCCAGCATTAGGGGCGGCAGGGGGCTCCTTCGGGGCACTGAAGCTTTCTTT. The chain uses TRBV6-1 and TRBJ1-1; 8 nucleotides match TRBD1. CDR3 size: 18 residues. Germline loops: CDR1 MNHNS, CDR2 SASEGT. Unmatched junction bases numbered 20, after V lost 7 bases and J lost 4 bases.

This clonotype was seen more than once but under ten times. The chain uses TRBV5-1 and TRBJ2-1; D is ambiguous. The CDR3 consists of 15 residues. Germline V gene sequence: CDR1 SGHRS, CDR2 YFSETQ. V was cut by 1 base and J by 0 bases, with 8 bases left in between. CDR3 residues: CASSLTVSSYNEQFF. In DNA form, the CDR3 reads TGCGCCAGCAGCTTGACGGTAAGCTCCTACAATGAGCAGTTCTTC.

The genes are TRBV7-2 and TRBJ2-2, with 7 bases lining up with TRBD1. Germline CDR1 and CDR2: SGHTA and FQGNSA. With 3 bases clipped from V and 5 bases from J, the junction kept 9 bases outside the gene matches. The CDR3 spans 16 residues. As DNA, the CDR3 is TGTGCCAGCAGCTTTACCGGGACAGTACGTACCGGGGAGCTGTTTTTT. It yields the protein CASSFTGTVRTGELFF.

This clonotype appeared many times. CDR3 sequence: CATSVPLLSNYGYTF. The CDR3, as DNA: TGTGCCACCAGTGTCCCACTCCTGTCCAACTATGGCTACACCTTC. This chain joins TRBV24-1 and TRBJ1-2; D is unresolved. This CDR3 spans 15 amino acids. Between the trimmed V and J ends, which lost 5 bases and 2 bases, there was a span of 14 bases. Germline values: CDR1 KGHDR, CDR2 SFDVKD.